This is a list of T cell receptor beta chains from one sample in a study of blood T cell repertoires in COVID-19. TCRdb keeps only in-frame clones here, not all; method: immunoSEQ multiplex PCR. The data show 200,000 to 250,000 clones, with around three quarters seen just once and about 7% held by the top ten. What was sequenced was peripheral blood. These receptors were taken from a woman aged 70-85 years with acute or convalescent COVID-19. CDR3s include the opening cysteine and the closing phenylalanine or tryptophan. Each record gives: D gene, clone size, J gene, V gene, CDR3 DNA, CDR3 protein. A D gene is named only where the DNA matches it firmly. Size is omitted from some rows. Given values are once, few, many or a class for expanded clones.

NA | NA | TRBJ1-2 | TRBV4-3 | TGCGCCAGCAGCCAAGGTTCCCAGGGACTGGGTGGCTACACCTTC | CASSQGSQGLGGYTF
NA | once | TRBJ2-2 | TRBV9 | TGTGCCAGCAGCGTAGGCGGGAATAAGGCCGGGGAGCTGTTTTTT | CASSVGGNKAGELFF
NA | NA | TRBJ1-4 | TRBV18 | TGTGCCAGCTCACCAGGAGGGCCGGGCGGGGAAAAACTGTTTTTT | CASSPGGPGGEKLFF
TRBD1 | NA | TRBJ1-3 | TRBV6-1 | TGTGCCAGCAGTGGGACCGGGACAGTGAGCTCTGGAAACACCATATATTTT | CASSGTGTVSSGNTIYF
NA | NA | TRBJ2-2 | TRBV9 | TGTGCCAGCAGCGTAGCCAACAGGGTGAACACCGGGGAGCTGTTTTTT | CASSVANRVNTGELFF
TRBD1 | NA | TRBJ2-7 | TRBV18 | TGTGCCAGCTCACCACAAGGGACAGGTGGCGAGCAGTACTTC | CASSPQGTGGEQYF
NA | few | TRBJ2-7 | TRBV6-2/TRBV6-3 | TGTGCCAGCAGTTTGGGGGGATCGAATCATGAGCAGTACTTC | CASSLGGSNHEQYF
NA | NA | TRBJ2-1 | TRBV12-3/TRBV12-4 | TGTGCCAGCAGGCCGGGCTCCTACAATGAGCAGTTCTTC | CASRPGSYNEQFF
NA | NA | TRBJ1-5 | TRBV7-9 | TGTGCCAGCAGCTCACAGGGATGGGGTCAGCCCCAGCATTTT | CASSSQGWGQPQHF
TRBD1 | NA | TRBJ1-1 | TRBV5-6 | TGTGCCAGCAGGACGGACAGGGTTTGGGGAAACACTGAAGCTTTCTTT | CASRTDRVWGNTEAFF
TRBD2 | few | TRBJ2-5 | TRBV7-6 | TGTGCCAGCAGCTTAGGTCTTCTAGCGGGGAATGGGGAGACCCAGTACTTC | CASSLGLLAGNGETQYF
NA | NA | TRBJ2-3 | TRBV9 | TGTGCCAGCAGCGTAGGGAGTCTAGCGATCACAGATACGCAGTATTTT | CASSVGSLAITDTQYF
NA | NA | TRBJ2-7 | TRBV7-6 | TGTGCCAGCAGCATAGGAGACAGGGGAGGGGGCTACGAGCAGTACTTC | CASSIGDRGGGYEQYF
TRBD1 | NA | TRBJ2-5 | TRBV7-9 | TGTGCCAGCAGGGGCGGACAGGCCCAAGGGACCCAGTACTTC | CASRGGQAQGTQYF
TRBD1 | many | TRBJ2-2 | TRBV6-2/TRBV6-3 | TGTGCCAGCAGTTACTCCCGGGACAGGGCGAACACCGGGGAGCTGTTTTTT | CASSYSRDRANTGELFF
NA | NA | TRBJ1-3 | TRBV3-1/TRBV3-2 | TGTGCCAGCAGCCAAGAACGCTTCCGGGACATCGGGAACACCATATATTTT | CASSQERFRDIGNTIYF
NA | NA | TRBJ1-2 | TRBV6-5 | TGTGCCAGCAATGGCAGGGCATATGGCTACACCTTC | CASNGRAYGYTF
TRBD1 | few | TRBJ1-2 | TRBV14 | TGTGCCAGCAGCCAAGATAGGAGCGGGACAGGGGGAGGCTACACCTTC | CASSQDRSGTGGGYTF
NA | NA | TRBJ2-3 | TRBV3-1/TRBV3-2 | TGTGCCAGCAGCCAACCTCAGGGTACAGCAGATACGCAGTATTTT | CASSQPQGTADTQYF
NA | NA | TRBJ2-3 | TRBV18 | TGTGCCAGCTCACCAGGGGGGGCCTACACAGATACGCAGTATTTT | CASSPGGAYTDTQYF
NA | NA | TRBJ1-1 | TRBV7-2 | TGTGCCAGCAGCGCCAACAGAAACACTGAAGCTTTCTTT | CASSANRNTEAFF
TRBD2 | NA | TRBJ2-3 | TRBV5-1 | TGCGCCAGCAGCTTCCAGGGACTAGCGGGTAGCACAGATACGCAGTATTTT | CASSFQGLAGSTDTQYF
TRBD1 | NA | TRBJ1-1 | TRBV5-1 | TGCGCCAGCAGCCCCGGGACAGGGTCGTACACTGAAGCTTTCTTT | CASSPGTGSYTEAFF
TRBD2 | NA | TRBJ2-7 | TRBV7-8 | TGTGCCAGCAGCTTAGGCCCGGGACTAGCGTCCTACGAGCAGTACTTC | CASSLGPGLASYEQYF
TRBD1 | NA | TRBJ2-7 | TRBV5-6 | TGTGCCAGCAGCTCCGGGACAGGGGCCCCTCGCGAGCAGTACTTC | CASSSGTGAPREQYF
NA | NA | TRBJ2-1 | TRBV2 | TGTGCCAGCGTCCGGGACCCTGCGGGGGAGCAGTTCTTC | CASVRDPAGEQFF
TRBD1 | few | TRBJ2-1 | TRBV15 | TGTGCCACCAGCAGTCAACAGGGGAATGAGCAGTTCTTC | CATSSQQGNEQFF
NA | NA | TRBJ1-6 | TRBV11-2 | TGTGCCAGCAGCCCGAGCTCCTATAATTCACCCCTCCACTTT | CASSPSSYNSPLHF
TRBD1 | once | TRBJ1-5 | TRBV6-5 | TGTGCCAGCAGTCGCTCTGGACAGGCAAGAGGGCCCCAGCATTTT | CASSRSGQARGPQHF
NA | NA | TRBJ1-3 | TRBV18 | TGTGCCAGCTCCGGTGACCGTCGAGGCACCATATATTTT | CASSGDRRGTIYF
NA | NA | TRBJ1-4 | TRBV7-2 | TGTGCCAGCAGCTCGACAGTTACTAATGAAAAACTGTTTTTT | CASSSTVTNEKLFF
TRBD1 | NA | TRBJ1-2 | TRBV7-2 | TGTGCCAGCAGCTTAGCGGGACAGGGGTTAGGCTATGGCTACACCTTC | CASSLAGQGLGYGYTF
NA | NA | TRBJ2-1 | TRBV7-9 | TGTGCCAGCAGCTTAGGTGGGGGGGCTCGCAATGAGCAGTTCTTC | CASSLGGGARNEQFF
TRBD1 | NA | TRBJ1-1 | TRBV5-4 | TGTGCCAGCAGCTCTTCACAGGGGGGAAGAGCTTTCTTT | CASSSSQGGRAFF
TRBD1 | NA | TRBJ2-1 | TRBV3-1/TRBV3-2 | TGTGCCAGCAGCCCCGGGACAGGGCATTACAATGAGCAGTTCTTC | CASSPGTGHYNEQFF
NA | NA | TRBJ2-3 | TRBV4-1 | TGCGCCAGCAGCCAAGGCGCCCAGGGTACCCTACCAGGTACGCAGTATTTT | CASSQGAQGTLPGTQYF
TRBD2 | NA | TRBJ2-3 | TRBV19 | TGTGCCAGTAGTATACTTAAAGCGGGACTAGCGGGGGGGCGGTGGAGCACAGATACGCAGTATTTT | CASSILKAGLAGGRWSTDTQYF
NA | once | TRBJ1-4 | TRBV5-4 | TGTGCCAGCAGACCATCAGGGCCTCGGGAGGACCCGGGCGTTTTGCTGTTTTTT | CASRPSGPREDPGVLLFF
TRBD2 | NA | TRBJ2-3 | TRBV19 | TGTGCCAGTAGTACCCGCGGCGGGGGGGCCCTGGATACGCAGTATTTT | CASSTRGGGALDTQYF
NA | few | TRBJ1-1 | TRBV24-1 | TGTGCCACCAGTGCCGGGGGGGGTGAAGCTTTCTTT | CATSAGGGEAFF
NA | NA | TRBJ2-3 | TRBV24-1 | TGTGCCACCCGGGGGGCGCTTGGGGATACGCAGTATTTT | CATRGALGDTQYF
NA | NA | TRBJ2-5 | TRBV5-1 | TGCGCCAGCAGCTCCCAGAGTGGGGGGGGCGGAGAGACCCAGTACTTC | CASSSQSGGGGETQYF
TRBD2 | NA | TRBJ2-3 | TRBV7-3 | TGTGCCAGCAGCCTGACTAGCGGGGGGCTGGGAGATACGCAGTATTTT | CASSLTSGGLGDTQYF
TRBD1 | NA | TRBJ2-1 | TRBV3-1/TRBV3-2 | TGTGCCAGCAGCAAATTCCGGCAGGGGGTCAATGAGCAGTTCTTC | CASSKFRQGVNEQFF
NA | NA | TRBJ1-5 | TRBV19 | TGTGCCAGTAGTATTGGGAGTAGCAGGGGTAATCAGCCCCAGCATTTT | CASSIGSSRGNQPQHF
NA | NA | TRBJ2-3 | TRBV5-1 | TGCGCCAGCAGCTTGGAACAGGGTTTAGCAGATACGCAGTATTTT | CASSLEQGLADTQYF
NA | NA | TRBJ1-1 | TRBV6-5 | TGTGCCAGCAGTTACGAGAGACAGGCGCTCGGGGCTTTCTTT | CASSYERQALGAFF
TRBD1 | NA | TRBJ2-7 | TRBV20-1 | TGCAGTGCTAGTCGGACAGGGGGCTACGAGCAGTACTTC | CSASRTGGYEQYF